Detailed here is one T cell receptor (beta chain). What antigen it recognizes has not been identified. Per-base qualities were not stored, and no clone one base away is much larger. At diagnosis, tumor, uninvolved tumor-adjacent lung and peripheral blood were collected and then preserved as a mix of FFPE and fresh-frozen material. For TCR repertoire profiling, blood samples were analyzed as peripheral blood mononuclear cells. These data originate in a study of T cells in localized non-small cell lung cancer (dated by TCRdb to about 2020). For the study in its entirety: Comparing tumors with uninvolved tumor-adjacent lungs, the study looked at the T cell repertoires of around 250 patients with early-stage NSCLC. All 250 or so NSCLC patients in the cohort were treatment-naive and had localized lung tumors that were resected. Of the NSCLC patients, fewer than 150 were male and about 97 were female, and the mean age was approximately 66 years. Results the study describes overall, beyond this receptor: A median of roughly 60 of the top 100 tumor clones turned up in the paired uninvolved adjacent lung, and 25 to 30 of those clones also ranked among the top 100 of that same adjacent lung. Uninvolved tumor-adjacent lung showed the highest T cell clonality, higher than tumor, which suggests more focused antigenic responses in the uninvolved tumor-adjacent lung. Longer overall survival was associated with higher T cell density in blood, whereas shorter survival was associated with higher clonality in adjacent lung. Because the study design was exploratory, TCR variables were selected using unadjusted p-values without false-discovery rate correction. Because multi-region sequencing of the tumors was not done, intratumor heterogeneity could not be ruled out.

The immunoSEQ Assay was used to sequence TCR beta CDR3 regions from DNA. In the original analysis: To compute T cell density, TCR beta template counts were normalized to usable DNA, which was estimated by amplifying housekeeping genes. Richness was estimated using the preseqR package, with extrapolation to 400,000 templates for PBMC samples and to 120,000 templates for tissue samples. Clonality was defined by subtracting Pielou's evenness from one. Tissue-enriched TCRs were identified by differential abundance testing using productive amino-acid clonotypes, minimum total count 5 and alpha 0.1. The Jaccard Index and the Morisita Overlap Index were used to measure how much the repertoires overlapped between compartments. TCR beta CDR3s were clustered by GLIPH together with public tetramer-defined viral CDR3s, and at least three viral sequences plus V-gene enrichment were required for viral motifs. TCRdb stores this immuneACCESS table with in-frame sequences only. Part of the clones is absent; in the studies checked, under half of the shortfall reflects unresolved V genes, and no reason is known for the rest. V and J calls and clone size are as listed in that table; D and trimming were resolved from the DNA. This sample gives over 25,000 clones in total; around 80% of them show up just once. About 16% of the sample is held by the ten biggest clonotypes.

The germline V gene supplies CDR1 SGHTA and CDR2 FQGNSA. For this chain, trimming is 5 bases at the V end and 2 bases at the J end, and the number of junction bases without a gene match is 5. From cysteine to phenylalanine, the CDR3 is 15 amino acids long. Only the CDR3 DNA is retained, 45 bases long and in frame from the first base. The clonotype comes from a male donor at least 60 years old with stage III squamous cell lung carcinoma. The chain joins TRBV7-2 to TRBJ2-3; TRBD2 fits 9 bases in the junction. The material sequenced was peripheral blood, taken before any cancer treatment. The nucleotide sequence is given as TGTGCCAGCAGCACAAGGACTAGCGTCACAGATACGCAGTATTTT. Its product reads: CASSTRTSVTDTQYF.